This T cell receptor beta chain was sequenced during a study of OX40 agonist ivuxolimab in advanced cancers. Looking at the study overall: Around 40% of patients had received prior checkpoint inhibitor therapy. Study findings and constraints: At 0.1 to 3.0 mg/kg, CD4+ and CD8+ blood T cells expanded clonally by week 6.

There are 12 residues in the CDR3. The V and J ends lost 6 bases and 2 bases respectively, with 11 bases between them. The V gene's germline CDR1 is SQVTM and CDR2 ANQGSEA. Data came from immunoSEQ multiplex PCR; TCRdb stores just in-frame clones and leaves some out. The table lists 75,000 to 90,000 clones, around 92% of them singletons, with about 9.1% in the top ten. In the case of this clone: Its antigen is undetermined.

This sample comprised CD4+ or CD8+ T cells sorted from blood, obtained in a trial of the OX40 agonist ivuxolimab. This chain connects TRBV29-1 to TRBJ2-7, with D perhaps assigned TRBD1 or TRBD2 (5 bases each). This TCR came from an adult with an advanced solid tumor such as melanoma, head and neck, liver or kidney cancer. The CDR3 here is CSVNGATYEQYF. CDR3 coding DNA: TGCAGCGTCAACGGGGCGACCTACGAGCAGTACTTC.